What follows describes a single T cell receptor (beta chain). Its specificity is not known. These data come from a study of shared clonotypes between healthy human individuals. General study findings and limits: Only blood underwent sampling, and tissue repertoires likely differ. Generation of non-shared clonotypes was less probable than generation of clonotypes shared by all four donors. Naive subsets typically showed greater estimated richness than memory subsets.

Sorted-subset replicate PCRs used about 200 ng DNA, some 31,000 T cell genomes. Generated by immunoSEQ multiplex PCR, the TCRdb table keeps only in-frame clones and is missing some. The profile shows over 800,000 clones, roughly 92% of them singletons. Terminally differentiated effector memory CD45RA+ cells were excluded from the naive CD8 cells, which were CD45RO-negative and positively selected for CCR7. The germline V gene encodes CDR1 MNHNY and CDR2 SVGAGI (reference sequence). Trimming cost V 2 bases and J 5 bases, with 18 bases left between them. CDR3 length: 16 residues. This chain joins TRBV6-6 and TRBJ2-5, with D perhaps matching TRBD2 (6 bases). Sequencing input: naive CD8+ T cells sorted from blood. This clonotype originated in a man aged 30 to 45 in good health. CDR3 sequence reads: CASSYPPGVNFETQYF. The CDR3 region has the DNA TGTGCCAGCAGTTACCCCCCGGGGGTTAATTTTGAGACCCAGTACTTC.